This T cell receptor (beta chain) was sequenced during a study of cytomegalovirus exposure and HLA in healthy donors. Across the study: Genetic ancestry analysis placed over 65% of the roughly 400 donors that were genotyped in the Caucasian-associated cluster.

PCR involved 60 Vbeta and 13 Jbeta primers. The repertoire was sequenced with immunoSEQ multiplex PCR; TCRdb's copy has only in-frame clones and lacks some. The profile shows approximately 50,000 clones, approximately 80% of them singletons. CDR3 length equals 17 residues. Germline trimming cut 2 bases from V and 3 bases from J; bases unmatched to any gene: 10. Germline CDR1 MNHNS, CDR2 SASEGT. As regards this clone: The antigen is not known.

Study-wide findings and caveats: What a later analysis showed was that several of the most significant clusters appeared linked to common viral pathogens. In an earlier analysis, most TCR beta V segments were productive about 87% or about 30% of the time.

The source of this sequence is a man between 25 and 39 years old in good health and CMV-seronegative. This chain uses TRBV6-1 with TRBJ1-5, with 7 bases that match TRBD1. The specimen sequenced was PBMCs. The CDR3 is CASSESIAGGNNQPQHF. CDR3 sequence (DNA): TGTGCCAGCAGTGAAAGTATCGCAGGGGGGAACAATCAGCCCCAGCATTTT.